This TCR beta chain was sequenced for a study of T cell responses to AZD1222 COVID-19 vaccine. This CDR3 spans 13 amino acids. V was shortened by 6 bases and J by 7 bases, with 10 bases between the two germline ends. Only in-frame clones appear in the TCRdb table, and some are missing; sequencing was by immunoSEQ multiplex PCR. Among around 53,000 clones listed, around 85% were seen once. This chain joins TRBV12-3 or TRBV12-4 and TRBJ1-6, with no clear D. The sequenced sample was peripheral blood, obtained on day 0 of MenACWY control vaccination. The receptor's source is an adult in good health. Here the CDR3 reads CASSLVGNSPLHF. Written as DNA, the CDR3 is TGTGCCAGCAGCCTTGTGGGGAATTCACCCCTCCACTTT.